The 29 T cell receptor beta chains below come from one sample, sequenced in a study of blood T cell repertoires in COVID-19. Using immunoSEQ multiplex PCR, the repertoire was profiled, and TCRdb retains in-frame clones only, with some absent. There are approximately 300,000 clones in the sample; 85% to 90% occur only once, and over 9.5% lies in the top ten. The source material was PBMCs or T cells enriched from blood (not recorded which). The receptor set was obtained from a woman aged 18-30 years who had recovered from COVID-19.

This clone has just a few counts. CDR3 protein: CASSLRGRGGYTF. The DNA of the CDR3 is TGTGCCAGCAGCTTGAGGGGTCGCGGTGGCTACACCTTC. V gene TRBV5-4 combines with J gene TRBJ1-2; a possible D gene is TRBD1 (5 bases). V gave up 1 base and J gave up 7 bases, with 11 bases separating them. Germline values: CDR1 SGHNT, CDR2 YYREEE (reference sequence). The CDR3 contains 13 residues.

The chain couples TRBV6-5 to TRBJ1-1, with a possible D match to TRBD1 (6 bases). Germline-derived CDR1 and CDR2 are MNHEY and SVGAGI. The V gene lost 8 bases and the J gene lost 4 bases, with 14 bases spanning the gap. The CDR3 sequence is 13 residues long. CDR3 DNA sequence: TGTGCCAGCGGCTATACAGGGACCACTGAAGCTTTCTTT. This translates into CASGYTGTTEAFF.

This chain joins TRBV2 and TRBJ1-6, with TRBD1 matching 8 bases. This CDR3 region has 15 residues. In germline, CDR1 is SNHLY, CDR2 FYNNEI. Germline trimming cut 5 bases from V and 3 bases from J; bases unmatched to any gene: 3. The CDR3 DNA is TGTGCCAGCAGTCCCGGGACAGGCTATAATTCACCCCTCCACTTT. Protein sequence: CASSPGTGYNSPLHF.

The chain is built from TRBV2 and TRBJ2-1; 15 bases match TRBD2. V was pared by 11 bases and J by 3 bases, with 11 bases of the junction left unmatched. CDR3 length: 17 residues. Germline V gene sequence: CDR1 SNHLY, CDR2 FYNNEI. As DNA, the CDR3 is TGTGCCGCCACCGGGACTAGCGGGGGGAGCCTCTACAATGAGCAGTTCTTC. Its translation is CAATGTSGGSLYNEQFF. Full variable domain (rest looked up from reference TRBV2 and TRBJ2-1): EPEVTQTPSHQVTQMGQEVILRCVPISNHLYFYWYRQILGQKVEFLVSFYNNEISEKSEIFDDQFSVERPDGSNFTLKIRSTKLEDSAMYFCAATGTSGGSLYNEQFFGPGTRLTVL.

The rearrangement joins TRBV7-8 to TRBJ2-1, with 8 bases lining up with TRBD1. Per the germline V gene, CDR1 is SGHVS and CDR2 is FQNEAQ. Unmatched junction bases numbered 7, after V lost 1 base and J lost 5 bases. CDR3 length: 16 residues. Here the CDR3 DNA reads TGTGCCAGCAGCTTAGTAGCCAAGACAGGGGACAATGAGCAGTTCTTC. Translation gives CASSLVAKTGDNEQFF.

This clone was detected only once. This chain connects TRBV2 to TRBJ1-4; tentatively, D is TRBD1 (5 bases). V lost 5 bases to trimming and J lost 7 bases, with 8 bases between them. The CDR3 loop spans 12 amino acids. Germline assignment: CDR1 SNHLY and CDR2 FYNNEI. The CDR3 DNA follows: TGTGCCAGCAGTCCCGGGGGTGAAAAACTGTTTTTT. It is translated as CASSPGGEKLFF.

V gene TRBV27 combines with J gene TRBJ1-1; D is unresolved. Trimming stripped 5 bases from V and 1 base from J, with 8 bases between. Germline values: CDR1 MNHEY, CDR2 SMNVEV (reference sequence). The CDR3 runs to 13 residues. CDR3 sequence reads: CASSLTENTEAFF. The CDR3 coding sequence is TGTGCCAGCAGTCTCACAGAGAACACTGAAGCTTTCTTT.

This clone came up a few times. This chain uses TRBV30 with TRBJ1-5; D unclear. V was shortened by 2 bases and J by 5 bases, with 10 bases between the two germline ends. This CDR3 is 13 amino acids long. The germline CDR1 and CDR2 sequences are GTSNPN and SVGIG (reference sequence). The CDR3 coding sequence is TGTGCCTGGAGTCCGGGTAGTCATCAGCCCCAGCATTTT. Amino acids: CAWSPGSHQPQHF.

DNA for the CDR3: TGTGCCACCAGTGGTACAGCTCCTGGAAACACCATATATTTT. It yields the protein CATSGTAPGNTIYF. The V and J genes are TRBV24-1 and TRBJ1-3; no definite D call. V was shortened by 5 bases and J by 2 bases, with 9 bases between the two germline ends. Germline-derived CDR1 and CDR2 are KGHDR and SFDVKD. The CDR3 sequence is 14 residues long.

V is TRBV18 and J is TRBJ1-2; 7 bases fit TRBD1. Germline V CDR1 and CDR2: KGHSH, LQKENI. Trimming took 3 bases from V and 3 from J; bases not matched to a gene: 16. The length of the CDR3 is 18 residues. CDR3 DNA: TGTGCCAGCTCACCTGTTCCACAAGACAGGGCTTGGTACTATGGCTACACCTTC. Protein: CASSPVPQDRAWYYGYTF. The complete variable domain, with remaining parts taken from reference TRBV18 and TRBJ1-2, reads NAGVMQNPRHLVRRRGQEARLRCSPMKGHSHVYWYRQLPEEGLKFMVYLQKENIIDESGMPKERFSAEFPKEGPSILRIQQVVRGDSAAYFCASSPVPQDRAWYYGYTFGSGTRLTVV.

This chain connects TRBV2 to TRBJ1-4; TRBD1 might be the D (5 bases). Trimming removed 1 base at V and 6 bases at J, with 12 bases between. CDR1 SNHLY and CDR2 FYNNEI come from the germline V gene. The CDR3 extends over 15 amino acids. CDR3: CASSEGGGGDEKLFF. CDR3 in DNA: TGTGCCAGCAGTGAAGGGGGGGGAGGTGATGAAAAACTGTTTTTT.

V is TRBV25-1 and J is TRBJ1-1; D not resolved. This CDR3 is 12 amino acids long. Trimming stripped 7 bases from V and 7 bases from J, with 13 bases between. Germline CDR1 MGHDK, CDR2 SYGVNS. The CDR3 is CASTSGVGEAFF. CDR3 DNA: TGTGCCAGCACCTCCGGGGTCGGTGAAGCTTTCTTT.

V usage is TRBV7-9 and J usage is TRBJ2-7; 14 bases map to TRBD2. Trimming removed 4 bases from V and 5 bases from J; junction bases left unmatched: 10. Germline V CDR1 and CDR2: SEHNR, FQNEAQ (reference sequence). The CDR3 runs 17 residues. The CDR3, as DNA: TGTGCCAGCAGCTCGATCCGGACTAGCGGGAGGTCAGACGAGCAGTACTTC. As protein: CASSSIRTSGRSDEQYF.

The chain combines TRBV7-9 with TRBJ2-1; 7 bases are shared with TRBD2. The CDR3 extends over 14 amino acids. The germline gives CDR1 SEHNR, CDR2 FQNEAQ (reference sequence). The junction had 4 bases not matched to a gene; V was cut back by 2 bases and J by 6 bases. CDR3 loop: CASSLTGGGNEQFF. CDR3 DNA: TGTGCCAGCAGCTTAACAGGCGGGGGCAATGAGCAGTTCTTC. Complete variable domain (other parts from reference TRBV7-9 and TRBJ2-1): DTGVSQNPRHKITKRGQNVTFRCDPISEHNRLYWYRQTLGQGPEFLTYFQNEAQLEKSRLLSDRFSAERPKGSFSTLEIQRTEQGDSAMYLCASSLTGGGNEQFFGPGTRLTVL.

V is TRBV6-5 and J is TRBJ1-1; D remains ambiguous. The CDR3 loop spans 13 amino acids. Per the germline V gene, CDR1 is MNHEY and CDR2 is SVGAGI. V was shortened by 8 bases and J by 0 bases, with 10 bases between the two germline ends. The CDR3, as DNA: TGTGCCAGCTACCGTACATTGAACACTGAAGCTTTCTTT. Translated, it gives CASYRTLNTEAFF.

The chain has TRBV14 and TRBJ2-7, with D maybe TRBD2 (5 bases). V dropped 1 base and J dropped 6 bases, with 13 bases sitting between them. Germline assignment: CDR1 SGHDN and CDR2 FVKESK. The CDR3 is 14 amino acids. As DNA, the CDR3 is TGTGCCAGCAGCCAAGGTCCGGGATTTGTCGAGCAGTACTTC. Encoded protein: CASSQGPGFVEQYF. The full variable domain, completed using reference TRBV14 and TRBJ2-7, is EAGVTQFPSHSVIEKGQTVTLRCDPISGHDNLYWYRRVMGKEIKFLLHFVKESKQDESGMPNNRFLAERTGGTYSTLKVQPAELEDSGVYFCASSQGPGFVEQYFGPGTRLTVT.

The V call is TRBV10-2, the J call TRBJ1-6; 7 bases match TRBD1. The trim removed 11 bases at V and 8 bases at J, leaving 6 bases unmatched. The CDR3 length is 12 residues. Germline V gene lookup returns CDR1 WSHSY and CDR2 SAAADI. The CDR3 region is CAALGGDSPLHF. The CDR3 DNA reads TGCGCCGCTTTAGGGGGCGATTCACCCCTCCACTTT.

The chain has TRBV11-2 and TRBJ2-1; weak D call: TRBD1 (6 bases). In germline, CDR1 is SGHAT, CDR2 FQNNGV. The CDR3 has 16 amino acids. V gave up 6 bases and J gave up 8 bases, with 23 bases separating them. CDR3 sequence (DNA): TGTGCCAGCAGATGGAGTCTGGCAGGGGATTGGGATGAGCAGTTCTTC. Its translation: CASRWSLAGDWDEQFF.

The rearrangement uses TRBV6-5 and TRBJ2-5; a weak D match, TRBD1 (5 bases). Trimming took 6 bases from V and 2 from J, leaving 10 bases between them. From germline, CDR1 is MNHEY and CDR2 SVGAGI. The CDR3 consists of 13 residues. The CDR3: CASSSRQQETQYF. The CDR3 bases are TGTGCCAGCAGCTCTCGACAGCAAGAGACCCAGTACTTC.

The chain links TRBV10-3 to TRBJ1-2, with D uncertain. The V end lost 3 bases, the J end lost 2 bases, and 22 bases lay between the germline ends. The CDR3 runs to 18 residues. CDR1 is ENHRY and CDR2 is SYGVKD in the germline V gene. The CDR3 bases are TGTGCCATCAGTGATTCGGGCGGAGGAGGGCGTTCGAACTATGGCTACACCTTC. Translated: CAISDSGGGGRSNYGYTF.

The genes are TRBV13 and TRBJ1-6; TRBD1 aligns across 11 bases. This CDR3 spans 18 amino acids. CDR1 and CDR2 from the germline V gene are PRHDT and FYEKMQ (reference sequence). J was trimmed by 0 bases and V by 4 bases; bases with no gene match: 5. CDR3 sequence reads: CASSSLGTGGSYNSPLHF. CDR3 coding DNA: TGTGCCAGCAGCTCCCTAGGGACAGGGGGCTCCTATAATTCACCCCTCCACTTT.

The rearrangement joins TRBV10-3 to TRBJ1-6; D is unresolved. Germline V CDR1 and CDR2: ENHRY, SYGVKD. The ends were cut back, 10 bases at V and 9 bases at J, with 13 bases in the middle. This CDR3 contains 12 residues. The CDR3 here is CASAREGSPLHF. The CDR3 coding sequence is TGTGCCAGCGCCAGAGAGGGTTCACCCCTCCACTTT.

The CDR3 protein is CASTTSGLYNEQFF. For the CDR3, the DNA is TGTGCCAGCACCACTAGCGGGCTCTACAATGAGCAGTTCTTC. The rearrangement uses TRBV21-1 and TRBJ2-1; the table's D gene call, TRBD2, was not cross checked with the DNA. TRBV21-1 is a documented pseudogene. The CDR3 has 14 amino acids.

As to this clone: Other DNA sequences in the same sample also yield this CDR3. The rearrangement uses TRBV30 and TRBJ2-7, with D unclear. V was cut by 1 base and J by 4 bases, with 5 bases left in between. There are 11 residues in the CDR3. CDR1 is GTSNPN, CDR2 SVGIG, per germline (reference sequence). CDR3 in amino acids: CAWSGTYEQYF. The CDR3 nucleotides are TGTGCCTGGAGTGGAACTTACGAGCAGTACTTC. The variable domain in full, completed from reference TRBV30 and TRBJ2-7, reads SQTIHQWPATLVQPVGSPLSLECTVEGTSNPNLYWYRQAAGRGLQLLFYSVGIGQISSEVPQNLSASRPQDRQFILSSKKLLLSDSGFYLCAWSGTYEQYFGPGTRLTVT.

For the CDR3, the DNA is TGTGCCAGCAGCCGGGGGGGACCCGGCTCGAATACGCAGTATTTT. Protein product: CASSRGGPGSNTQYF. The genes are TRBV7-3 and TRBJ2-3, with 8 bases lining up with TRBD2. The CDR3 runs 15 residues. The V gene's germline CDR1 is SGHTA and CDR2 FQGTGA. Trimming at V came to 5 bases and at J to 7 bases, leaving 11 bases not matched to a gene.

The chain uses TRBV5-1 and TRBJ1-1; D is uncertain. The CDR3 loop spans 11 amino acids. Germline V gene data show CDR1 as SGHRS and CDR2 as YFSETQ. V was shortened by 3 bases and J by 11 bases, with 11 bases between the two germline ends. The CDR3 loop is CASSSGEGAFF. CDR3 bases: TGCGCCAGCAGCTCCGGGGAAGGGGCTTTCTTT. Using reference TRBV5-1 and TRBJ1-1 for the parts outside the CDR3, the full variable domain is KAGVTQTPRYLIKTRGQQVTLSCSPISGHRSVSWYQQTPGQGLQFLFEYFSETQRNKGNFPGRFSGRQFSNSRSEMNVSTLELGDSALYLCASSSGEGAFFGQGTRLTVV.

V gene TRBV10-3 combines with J gene TRBJ1-1; TRBD1 is a possible D gene (5 bases). Trimming pared 8 bases from V and 1 base from J, leaving 11 bases between. CDR3 length equals 13 residues. From germline, CDR1 is ENHRY and CDR2 SYGVKD. Written as DNA, the CDR3 is TGTGCCATCCGGCTTGGGGCGAACACTGAAGCTTTCTTT. This encodes CAIRLGANTEAFF.

The sample holds one count of this clone. V gene TRBV5-1 combines with J gene TRBJ1-2; weak D call: TRBD1 (5 bases). The CDR3 consists of 14 residues. CDR1 is SGHRS, CDR2 YFSETQ, per germline. Trimming cost V 0 bases and J 5 bases, with 11 bases left between them. The CDR3 sequence is CASSLGDSSYGYTF. The CDR3 DNA sequence: TGCGCCAGCAGCTTGGGGGACTCCTCGTATGGCTACACCTTC.

The chain is built from TRBV3-1 (or the pseudogene TRBV3-2) and TRBJ2-3; D gene uncertain. V lost 2 bases and J 6 bases, leaving 9 bases between the germline ends. This CDR3 spans 13 amino acids. Germline V gene data show CDR1 as LGHDT and CDR2 as YNNKEL (reference sequence). In DNA, the CDR3 is TGTGCCAGCAGCCAAATCGCTATCGATACGCAGTATTTT. Residues: CASSQIAIDTQYF.